These 23 T cell receptor beta chains share one sample of origin, sequenced in a study of T cell repertoires in cytomegalovirus infection (dated 2019 in TCRdb). Sequencing took place on an Illumina HiSeq 1500. TCRdb itself trimmed the public reads at Q25 with fastp, ran MiXCR and retained productive beta chains. Every CDR3 protein is listed once, alongside the most common genes and DNA of its rows. For this sample there are approximately 990,000 distinct CDR3 sequences; 30% to 40% appear just once. The top ten hold around an eighth of the sample. The label giving this sample's treatment or condition can be read as: in vitro stimulation with specific CMV peptide epitopes to enrich CMV-specific T cells. No cognate antigen is known for these TCRs. Sequenced material: cultured CD8+ T cells from PBMCs, taken from culture after CMV antigen stimulation. Receptors originate from a human donor in good health (CMV status not recorded). Some clones in this sample may be carry-over from other donors' samples.

This clonotype has just a few counts. The chain links TRBV12-5 to TRBJ1-2; 8 bases fit TRBD1. Losses at the gene ends were 3 bases for V and 6 bases for J; bases not matched to a gene: 6. The CDR3 length is 14 residues. Per the germline V gene, CDR1 is LGHNT and CDR2 is FRNRAP. The CDR3 is CASGFLPGGDGYTF. The DNA for the CDR3 is TGTGCTAGTGGTTTTCTCCCAGGGGGCGATGGCTACACCTTC.

The chain employs TRBV12-3 or TRBV12-4 and TRBJ2-1, with TRBD2 identical over 11 bases. CDR3 length: 17 amino acids. The junction had 18 bases not matched to a gene; V was cut back by 11 bases and J by 6 bases. CDR3 sequence reads: CAVAQGLAGGNINEQFF. For the CDR3, the DNA is TGTGCCGTTGCTCAAGGGCTAGCGGGGGGTAATATCAATGAGCAGTTCTTC.

J is TRBJ2-3 and V is TRBV13, with D possibly matching TRBD2 (6 bases). Looked up from germline, CDR1 is PRHDT and CDR2 is FYEKMQ (reference sequence). This CDR3 contains 14 residues. Between the trimmed V and J ends, which lost 5 bases and 2 bases, there was a span of 11 bases. The CDR3 coding sequence is TGTGCCAGCAGCGCGGGACGGAACACAGATACGCAGTATTTT. Amino acids: CASSAGRNTDTQYF.

This clonotype came up a few times. Here the CDR3 DNA reads TGCGCCAGCAGCCAAGAGGGCAGGGGGCACACTGAAGCTTTCTTT. This gives the protein CASSQEGRGHTEAFF. The V and J genes are TRBV4-1 and TRBJ1-1; the match to TRBD1 covers 8 bases. Germline values: CDR1 MGHRA, CDR2 YSYEKL. The CDR3 contains 15 residues. The V segment lost 0 bases and the J segment 3 bases; nucleotides outside the gene matches: 3.

This chain joins TRBV2 and TRBJ1-1; the D is unclear. Trimming left V 0 bases short and J 8 bases short, with 4 bases between. The germline gives CDR1 SNHLY, CDR2 FYNNEI. The CDR3 contains 11 residues. Written as DNA, the CDR3 is TGTGCCAGCAGTGAAGCCCGGGAAGCTTTCTTT. Protein: CASSEAREAFF.

This clonotype turned up a few times. The chain links TRBV6-1 to TRBJ1-2, with a weak D call TRBD1 (5 bases). The CDR3 length is 15 residues. Trimming removed 4 bases at V and 0 bases at J, with 12 bases between. CDR1 MNHNS and CDR2 SASEGT come from the germline V gene. CDR3 DNA sequence: TGTGCCAGCAGTGCTTTAGACAGTTCTAACTATGGCTACACCTTC. It encodes CASSALDSSNYGYTF.

This clonotype has only a few counts. V gene TRBV5-1 combines with J gene TRBJ2-1, with 7 bases that match TRBD2. This CDR3 has 14 residues. J gave up 1 base and V 3 bases, and 1 base lay outside the gene matches. The V gene's germline CDR1 is SGHRS and CDR2 YFSETQ. In DNA form, the CDR3 reads TGCGCCAGCAGCTGGGAGGGTTCCTACAATGAGCAGTTCTTC. It specifies CASSWEGSYNEQFF.

This clonotype has just a few counts. The V and J genes are TRBV14 and TRBJ2-2, with 8 bases lining up with TRBD2. Germline CDR1 is SGHDN and CDR2 is FVKESK. The CDR3 covers 16 residues. V gave up 6 bases and J gave up 4 bases; unmatched junction bases: 10. CDR3 protein: CASSATGTSITGELFF. CDR3 nucleotides: TGTGCCAGCAGTGCAACCGGGACTAGTATCACCGGGGAGCTGTTTTTT.

A word on this clonotype: An end of the junction does not agree with germline; a read error may underlie this. The chain combines TRBV4-1 with TRBJ1-1; D ambiguous. The V gene's germline CDR1 is MGHRA and CDR2 YSYEKL. The CDR3 length is 16 residues. CDR3 loop: CASSQESTTVGTEAFF. Here the CDR3 DNA reads TGTGCCAGCAGCCAAGAGTCAACCACAGTCGGCACTGAAGCTTTCTTT.

The chain has TRBV2 and TRBJ2-7; D is perhaps TRBD1 (6 bases). Looked up from germline, CDR1 is SNHLY and CDR2 is FYNNEI. Trimming took off 2 bases at V and 2 bases at J, with 13 bases between the two ends. The CDR3 runs to 15 residues. CDR3 bases: TGTGCCAGCAGTGAAAATCGGCAGGGGACCTACGAGCAGTACTTC. Translation: CASSENRQGTYEQYF.

The V and J genes are TRBV5-4 and TRBJ2-6; D ambiguous. Germline CDR1 SGHNT, CDR2 YYREEE (reference sequence). Trimming removed 0 bases from V and 1 base from J, with 14 bases in between. CDR3 size: 18 residues. In DNA form, the CDR3 reads TGTGCCAGCAGCTTGGAAGCCCCGCCATGGTCTGGGGCCAACGTCCTGACTTTC. Its protein product is CASSLEAPPWSGANVLTF.

This clonotype was seen more than once but under ten times. The rearrangement links TRBV11-2 to TRBJ2-7; 10 positions agree with TRBD2. The germline CDR1 and CDR2 sequences are SGHAT and FQNNGV. The CDR3 runs to 16 residues. V was clipped by 3 bases and J by 2 bases; unmatched bases: 7. The CDR3 nucleotides read TGTGCCAGCAGCTTGTATGTAGCGGGGGGTGCCTACGAGCAGTACTTC. It encodes CASSLYVAGGAYEQYF. Using reference TRBV11-2 and TRBJ2-7 for the parts outside the CDR3, the full variable domain is EAGVAQSPRYKIIEKRQSVAFWCNPISGHATLYWYQQILGQGPKLLIQFQNNGVVDDSQLPKDRFSAERLKGVDSTLKIQPAKLEDSAVYLCASSLYVAGGAYEQYFGPGTRLTVT.

This clonotype was seen at least ten times. CDR3 nucleotide sequence: TGTGCCAGCAGCTTCCTTAGTCGGGGACAGGGATCAGATACGCAGTATTTT. Translation gives CASSFLSRGQGSDTQYF. The gene calls are TRBV11-2 and TRBJ2-3; 9 positions agree with TRBD1. Germline values: CDR1 SGHAT, CDR2 FQNNGV. V lost 3 bases to trimming and J lost 4 bases; unmatched junction nucleotides: 11. CDR3 length equals 17 residues. Looking up the rest from reference TRBV11-2 and TRBJ2-3 gives the full variable domain: EAGVAQSPRYKIIEKRQSVAFWCNPISGHATLYWYQQILGQGPKLLIQFQNNGVVDDSQLPKDRFSAERLKGVDSTLKIQPAKLEDSAVYLCASSFLSRGQGSDTQYFGPGTRLTVL.

This clonotype was observed many times. The chain joins TRBV12-3 or TRBV12-4 to TRBJ1-1, with a tentative D call TRBD1 (6 bases). V lost 2 bases to trimming and J lost 8 bases, with 12 bases between them. The CDR3 consists of 13 residues. DNA for the CDR3: TGTGCCAGCAGTTTACCAGGGACAACGGAAGCTTTCTTT. Its protein product is CASSLPGTTEAFF.

This clonotype was observed a few times. V and J are TRBV28 and TRBJ2-1; no firm D call. The CDR3 is made up of 11 amino acids. Per germline, CDR1 MDHEN and CDR2 SYDVKM. Trimming cost V 5 bases and J 8 bases, with 7 bases left between them. This chain's CDR3 is CASSPHDEQFF. DNA for the CDR3: TGTGCCAGCAGTCCTCACGATGAGCAGTTCTTC.

This clonotype was seen many times. In nucleotides, the CDR3 is TGTGCCAGCAGCTTACCTGGACATCTCGACACTGAAGCTTTCTTT. It encodes CASSLPGHLDTEAFF. This chain connects TRBV7-9 to TRBJ1-1, with D possibly TRBD1 on 5 matching bases. V dropped 2 bases and J dropped 3 bases, with 13 bases sitting between them. This CDR3 has 15 amino acids. Germline CDR1 is SEHNR and CDR2 is FQNEAQ (reference sequence).

This clonotype was observed a handful of times. The chain carries TRBV12-5 and TRBJ1-2; no firm D call. Trimming took 5 bases from V and 0 from J, leaving 16 bases between them. Germline V CDR1 and CDR2: LGHNT, FRNRAP. This CDR3 is 16 amino acids long. The CDR3 region is CASGPGGGPSNYGYTF. The CDR3 nucleotides read TGTGCTAGTGGTCCGGGCGGCGGACCTTCTAACTATGGCTACACCTTC.

V gene TRBV6-6 combines with J gene TRBJ2-7; D gene ambiguous. The CDR3 loop spans 15 amino acids. CDR1 and CDR2 (germline): MNHNY, SVGAGI (reference sequence). Trimming cost V 0 bases and J 3 bases, with 12 bases left between them. In nucleotides, the CDR3 is TGTGCCAGCAGTTACTCGAATCTGGGCAGCTACGAGCAGTACTTC. Residues: CASSYSNLGSYEQYF.

This clonotype was observed at least ten times. The V and J genes are TRBV7-6 and TRBJ2-6, with 7 bases matching TRBD1. Trimming took 2 bases from V and 2 from J; bases not matched to a gene: 9. The CDR3 consists of 18 residues. Germline loops: CDR1 SGHVS, CDR2 FNYEAQ. The CDR3, as DNA: TGTGCCAGCAGCTTATCGACAGGGATTCTGGCTGGGGCCAACGTCCTGACTTTC. Residues: CASSLSTGILAGANVLTF. Filled out from reference TRBV7-6 and TRBJ2-6, the complete variable domain reads GAGVSQSPRYKVTKRGQDVALRCDPISGHVSLYWYRQALGQGPEFLTYFNYEAQQDKSGLPNDRFSAERPEGSISTLTIQRTEQRDSAMYRCASSLSTGILAGANVLTFGAGSRLTVL.

This clonotype appeared many times. The V and J genes are TRBV7-6 and TRBJ2-1; perhaps TRBD1 as D (5 bases). This CDR3 is built from 12 residues. The V and J ends lost 6 bases and 4 bases respectively, with 7 bases between them. CDR1 and CDR2 from the germline V gene are SGHVS and FNYEAQ. The CDR3, as DNA: TGTGCCAGCAGGACAGATTACAATGAGCAGTTCTTC. Its protein is CASRTDYNEQFF.

The chain combines TRBV15 with TRBJ1-2; unclear D gene. V dropped 1 base and J dropped 1 base, with 16 bases sitting between them. Germline V gene lookup returns CDR1 LNHNV and CDR2 YYDKDF (reference sequence). The CDR3 is 17 amino acids. The CDR3 nucleotides are TGTGCCACCAGCAGAGGACCCCCAGGCTGGGATAACTATGGCTACACCTTC. Residues: CATSRGPPGWDNYGYTF.

The rearrangement joins TRBV12-3 or TRBV12-4 to TRBJ1-5; 9 positions agree with TRBD1. The CDR3 consists of 16 residues. Trimming at V came to 6 bases and at J to 4 bases, leaving 10 bases not matched to a gene. CDR3 protein: CASSAGTGRGNQPQHF. CDR3 coding DNA: TGTGCCAGCAGCGCCGGGACAGGGAGAGGAAATCAGCCCCAGCATTTT.

This clonotype was detected only a few times. The rearrangement joins TRBV12-5 to TRBJ2-2; possibly TRBD1 for D (5 bases). Germline CDR1 reads LGHNT; CDR2 reads FRNRAP. The V end lost 5 bases, the J end lost 1 base, and 14 bases lay between the germline ends. CDR3 length: 16 amino acids. This CDR3 reads CASGAEGAMNTGELFF. CDR3 nucleotides: TGTGCTAGTGGTGCGGAAGGGGCTATGAACACCGGGGAGCTGTTTTTT.